This T cell receptor (beta chain) was retrieved from a study of shared T cell receptors in the human thymus. This clone has only a few counts. Profiling relied on immunoSEQ multiplex PCR, and the TCRdb table lists in-frame clones only, not all of them. The table lists 500,000 to 550,000 clones, roughly 74% of them singletons. The CDR3 totals 15 residues. Deletions cut 2 bases from V and 2 bases from J, with 16 bases between. Germline CDR1 GTSNPN, CDR2 SVGIG (reference sequence). The same sample was also studied in work on human thymus T cells.

The sequence was collected from a boy less than two years old with a congenital heart defect. The sequencing input was thymocytes. V usage is TRBV30 and J usage is TRBJ2-7; weak D call: TRBD2 (6 bases). As DNA, the CDR3 is TGTGCCTGGAGTAGGTGGGGAGGCCGGCCCTACGAGCAGTACTTC. This codes for CAWSRWGGRPYEQYF.